A single sample is the source of the 21 T cell receptor beta chains below, sequenced in a study of blood T cell repertoires in COVID-19. Profiling relied on immunoSEQ multiplex PCR, and the TCRdb table lists in-frame clones only, not all of them. The table has around 160,000 clones, 85% to 95% seen once. Sequences were obtained from peripheral blood. The receptors derive from a woman aged 55-69 years with COVID-19, enrolled during active disease.

Here the CDR3 DNA reads TGCGCCAGCACCTTATGGACAGGGAGTAGCGGCTACACCTTC. Protein: CASTLWTGSSGYTF. The V gene is TRBV10-2, the J gene TRBJ1-2; 8 nucleotides line up with TRBD1. The germline gives CDR1 WSHSY, CDR2 SAAADI. CDR3 length equals 14 residues. V shed 7 bases, J shed 8 bases, and the junction held 12 bases outside the gene matches.

This chain joins TRBV6-1 and TRBJ2-1; 7 bases agree with TRBD1. Trimming removed 4 bases from V and 1 base from J; junction bases left unmatched: 10. The CDR3 has 17 residues. Germline lookup yields CDR1 MNHNS and CDR2 SASEGT. The CDR3 spells CASSGTGHFISYNEQFF. Written as DNA, the CDR3 is TGTGCCAGCAGTGGGACAGGCCACTTTATTTCCTACAATGAGCAGTTCTTC.

The chain employs TRBV7-3 and TRBJ1-5; maybe TRBD1 (6 bases). The CDR3 totals 18 residues. Trimming stripped 4 bases from V and 2 bases from J, with 21 bases between. Per the germline V gene, CDR1 is SGHTA and CDR2 is FQGTGA. CDR3 in amino acids: CASSWRAKAGEGNQPQHF. The DNA for the CDR3 is TGTGCCAGCAGCTGGCGGGCGAAGGCAGGGGAAGGCAATCAGCCCCAGCATTTT.

The genes are TRBV29-1 and TRBJ2-7, with TRBD1 matching over 11 bases. CDR1 is SQVTM and CDR2 is ANQGSEA in the germline V gene. V was pared by 3 bases and J by 7 bases, with 5 bases of the junction left unmatched. The length of the CDR3 is 13 residues. The CDR3 nucleotides read TGCAGCGTTGAGGGACAGGGGGTATGGGAGCAGTACTTC. Translated: CSVEGQGVWEQYF.

A single count supports this clone. This chain uses TRBV10-3 with TRBJ1-3, with 8 bases that match TRBD1. There are 15 residues in the CDR3. CDR1 is ENHRY and CDR2 is SYGVKD in the germline V gene. The V and J ends lost 6 bases and 2 bases, in that order; junction bases with no gene match: 6. Written as DNA, the CDR3 is TGTGCCATCAGGGCTGCACAGGGGGCTGGAAACACCATATATTTT. Translating it yields CAIRAAQGAGNTIYF.

The chain is built from TRBV6-2 or TRBV6-3 and TRBJ2-4; TRBD1 agrees at 9 bases. The CDR3 is 17 residues long. The germline V gene encodes CDR1 MNHEY and CDR2 SVGEGT. V trimming: 0 bases; J trimming: 9 bases; junction bases outside the gene matches: 12. The DNA for the CDR3 is TGTGCCAGCAGTTACTCGGGAAGAGGACAGGGGACTTCCATTCAGTACTTC. The encoded protein is CASSYSGRGQGTSIQYF.

The chain couples TRBV5-1 to TRBJ1-5; D gene unclear. This CDR3 contains 15 residues. The V end lost 0 bases, the J end lost 2 bases, and 9 bases lay between the germline ends. Germline lookup yields CDR1 SGHRS and CDR2 YFSETQ. CDR3 amino acids: CASSLAGYGNQPQHF. CDR3 coding DNA: TGCGCCAGCAGCTTGGCGGGGTATGGCAATCAGCCCCAGCATTTT.

The chain couples TRBV14 to TRBJ2-3; no firm D call. The V end was cut by 3 bases, the J end by 6 bases, with 10 bases between. Germline lookup yields CDR1 SGHDN and CDR2 FVKESK. The CDR3 is 13 residues long. CDR3 bases: TGTGCCAGCAGCCATGCAGTGGCTGATACGCAGTATTTT. This translates into CASSHAVADTQYF.

CDR3 coding DNA: TGTGCTAGTGGAACCGGACAGGGACTGGCGGCAGATACGCAGTATTTT. Residues: CASGTGQGLAADTQYF. The V gene is TRBV12-5, the J gene TRBJ2-3; 8 nucleotides line up with TRBD1. Germline V gene sequence: CDR1 LGHNT, CDR2 FRNRAP. With 6 bases clipped from V and 4 bases from J, the junction kept 12 bases outside the gene matches. This CDR3 is 16 amino acids long. The full variable domain, rest sourced from reference TRBV12-5 and TRBJ2-3, is DARVTQTPRHKVTEMGQEVTMRCQPILGHNTVFWYRQTMMQGLELLAYFRNRAPLDDSGMPKDRFSAEMPDATLATLKIQPSEPRDSAVYFCASGTGQGLAADTQYFGPGTRLTVL.

The rearrangement uses TRBV5-4 and TRBJ1-2; 7 bases match TRBD1. Germline lookup yields CDR1 SGHNT and CDR2 YYREEE (reference sequence). The V gene end was trimmed by 4 bases and the J gene end by 3 bases; junction bases not matched to a gene: 9. The CDR3 spans 15 residues. This chain's CDR3 is CASSRPQGDHYGYTF. Written as DNA, the CDR3 is TGTGCCAGCAGCCGTCCTCAGGGGGATCACTATGGCTACACCTTC.

The chain has TRBV7-9 and TRBJ1-1; possible D gene TRBD1, 5 bases. The CDR3 runs 12 residues. V was pared by 5 bases and J by 8 bases, with 12 bases between. Looked up from germline, CDR1 is SEHNR and CDR2 is FQNEAQ (reference sequence). The CDR3 DNA reads TGTGCCAGCAGCCAGGAGGGACGAGAAGCTTTCTTT. This codes for CASSQEGREAFF.

The gene calls are TRBV2 and TRBJ2-7; 12 bases map to TRBD2. The CDR3 runs 15 residues. J was trimmed by 1 base and V by 4 bases; bases with no gene match: 2. Germline lookup yields CDR1 SNHLY and CDR2 FYNNEI. CDR3 DNA: TGTGCCAGCAGTGGGACTAGCGGGGTGTCCTACGAGCAGTACTTC. This translates into CASSGTSGVSYEQYF. Using reference TRBV2 and TRBJ2-7 for the parts outside the CDR3, the full variable domain is EPEVTQTPSHQVTQMGQEVILRCVPISNHLYFYWYRQILGQKVEFLVSFYNNEISEKSEIFDDQFSVERPDGSNFTLKIRSTKLEDSAMYFCASSGTSGVSYEQYFGPGTRLTVT.

Here the CDR3 DNA reads TGTGCCAGCAGTTACGGAGATGGAACCGGGGAGCTGTTTTTT. It encodes CASSYGDGTGELFF. The chain is built from TRBV6-5 and TRBJ2-2; D is unclear. CDR1 is MNHEY and CDR2 is SVGAGI in the germline V gene. The CDR3 has 14 residues. Trimming pared 2 bases from V and 5 bases from J, leaving 9 bases between.

This sequence joins TRBV7-3 and TRBJ1-1; D possibly corresponds to TRBD1 (5 bases). This CDR3 comprises 16 residues. Germline CDR1 is SGHTA and CDR2 is FQGTGA. V shed 0 bases and J shed 0 bases, with 11 bases lying between them. The CDR3 here is CASSLTFRVMNTEAFF. Written as DNA, the CDR3 is TGTGCCAGCAGCTTAACCTTCAGGGTAATGAACACTGAAGCTTTCTTT. Using reference TRBV7-3 and TRBJ1-1 for the parts outside the CDR3, the full variable domain is GAGVSQTPSNKVTEKGKYVELRCDPISGHTALYWYRQSLGQGPEFLIYFQGTGAADDSGLPNDRFFAVRPEGSVSTLKIQRTERGDSAVYLCASSLTFRVMNTEAFFGQGTRLTVV.

This clone was observed a single time. The chain links TRBV9 to TRBJ1-3, with 9 bases aligning to TRBD1. The junction had 18 bases not matched to a gene; V was cut back by 4 bases and J by 1 base. This CDR3 is 20 amino acids long. CDR1 SGDLS and CDR2 YYNGEE come from the germline V gene. As DNA, the CDR3 is TGTGCCAGCAGCACCCCCCCCGGGACAGGGAAAGAGGGGTCTGGAAACACCATATATTTT. Translating it yields CASSTPPGTGKEGSGNTIYF.

V is TRBV7-9 and J is TRBJ2-2; D might be TRBD1 (6 bases). The germline CDR1 and CDR2 sequences are SEHNR and FQNEAQ (reference sequence). CDR3 length: 14 residues. Trimming removed 6 bases from V and 2 bases from J, with 10 bases in between. The CDR3 coding sequence is TGTGCCAGCAGATCGGACAGTAACACCGGGGAGCTGTTTTTT. It specifies CASRSDSNTGELFF.

This clone was picked up one time. The chain is built from TRBV5-1 and TRBJ2-7, with 10 bases aligning to TRBD2. The V gene's germline CDR1 is SGHRS and CDR2 YFSETQ. V dropped 5 bases and J dropped 1; count of bases not matched to a gene: 9. The CDR3 covers 16 residues. The CDR3 loop reads CASRSSLAGDSYEQYF. CDR3 bases: TGCGCCAGCAGATCCTCGCTAGCGGGGGATTCCTACGAGCAGTACTTC.

The chain's CDR3 is CASSYSTPWTGEPLLPQPQHF. CDR3 DNA: TGTGCCAGCAGTTACTCGACCCCGTGGACAGGGGAACCCCTACTACCACAGCCCCAGCATTTT. The chain has TRBV6-2 or TRBV6-3 and TRBJ1-5, with 9 positions matching TRBD1. The trim removed 0 bases at V and 7 bases at J, leaving 22 bases unmatched. Germline V gives CDR1 MNHEY, CDR2 SVGEGT. The CDR3 runs 21 residues.

This chain connects TRBV19 to TRBJ1-4; no clear D gene. Germline loops: CDR1 LNHDA, CDR2 SQIVND (reference sequence). With 3 bases removed from V and 3 bases from J, the gap between germline ends came to 8 bases. The CDR3 extends over 14 amino acids. The DNA for the CDR3 is TGTGCCAGTAGTATCGGTACGGCTAATGAAAAACTGTTTTTT. It encodes CASSIGTANEKLFF.

The chain links TRBV19 to TRBJ1-1; D is unclear. CDR3 length: 12 amino acids. Germline lookup yields CDR1 LNHDA and CDR2 SQIVND (reference sequence). V was pared by 4 bases and J by 7 bases, with 10 bases between. For the CDR3, the DNA is TGTGCCAGTAGTAATGAGGCAGTTGAAGCTTTCTTT. The encoded protein is CASSNEAVEAFF.

The chain employs TRBV7-2 and TRBJ2-1; TRBD2 matches 7 bases. The germline V gene has CDR1 SGHTA and CDR2 FQGNSA. The V segment lost 7 bases and the J segment 2 bases; nucleotides outside the gene matches: 8. The CDR3 is made up of 15 amino acids. The CDR3 nucleotides read TGTGCCAGCAAACAAGCGGGGAGCGCCTACAATGAGCAGTTCTTC. It specifies CASKQAGSAYNEQFF. Together with reference TRBV7-2 and TRBJ2-1, the CDR3 gives the full variable domain: GAGVSQSPSNKVTEKGKDVELRCDPISGHTALYWYRQSLGQGLEFLIYFQGNSAPDKSGLPSDRFSAERTGGSVSTLTIQRTQQEDSAVYLCASKQAGSAYNEQFFGPGTRLTVL.